This T cell receptor (beta chain) was recorded in a study of shared clonotypes between healthy human individuals. The method was immunoSEQ multiplex PCR; TCRdb's version includes in-frame clones alone and lacks a portion of them. The table lists 780,000 or so clones, around 77% of them singletons. The V end was cut by 4 bases, the J end by 8 bases, with 12 bases between. The V gene's germline CDR1 is SNHLY and CDR2 FYNNEI. The CDR3 has 13 amino acids. The TCR sequence derives from a woman aged 25-40 years in good health. The chain has TRBV2 and TRBJ2-4; TRBD1 might be the D (6 bases). Specimen: memory CD4+ T cells sorted from blood. Described subset: CD45RA-negative fraction. The CDR3 region is CASSGTAEDIQYF. CDR3 nucleotide sequence: TGTGCCAGCAGTGGGACAGCCGAAGACATTCAGTACTTC.